This T cell receptor (beta chain) was retrieved from a study of regulatory and conventional T cells in RAG deficiency. To note about this clone: At the DNA level, this CDR3 is encoded by other sequences in the same sample as well.

This table comes from immunoSEQ multiplex PCR, and its TCRdb copy is limited to in-frame clones, with some not included. The sample holds 20,000 or so clones, approximately 93% seen once. The V gene's germline CDR1 is MGHRA and CDR2 YSYEKL. The CDR3 is made up of 17 amino acids. Trimming at V came to 5 bases and at J to 7 bases, leaving 11 bases not matched to a gene. Conventional CD4+ T cells were sorted from blood as CD25-low CD127-high cells. These data also formed part of another study, on regulatory T cells. This second study notes: Primers: 52 TRBV forward and 13 TRBJ reverse.

The specimen was CD4+ T cells sorted from blood. The TCR was taken from a human donor in good health. This sequence joins TRBV4-1 and TRBJ2-1, with 13 bases matching TRBD2. The DNA for the CDR3 is TGCGCCAGCAGCAGACGACTAGCGGGAGGTAAACAGAATGAGCAGTTCTTC. The encoded protein is CASSRRLAGGKQNEQFF.